This TCR beta chain was obtained from a study of cytomegalovirus exposure and HLA in healthy donors. Whole-study context: There were 75 million to 95 million unique TCRs (from HLA-typed donors) in an early data release.

Study observations and caveats: A link between a missense DCLRE1C variant and TCR beta V- and J-gene trimming emerged from a later analysis. Testing in vitro showed three CMV-associated chains specific for CMV antigens. It was in a later analysis that TCR association rates were seen to vary by HLA locus, highest for DRB1 and lowest for HLA-C.

Primers: 60 Vbeta forward and 13 Jbeta reverse. Sequencing used immunoSEQ multiplex PCR; TCRdb keeps in-frame clones, though not all of them. In the table there are over 65,000 clones, about 77% of which are singletons. CDR1 SEHNR and CDR2 FQNEAQ come from the germline V gene (reference sequence). The junction had 10 bases not matched to a gene; V was cut back by 3 bases and J by 0 bases. The CDR3 contains 19 residues. Remarks on this clone: Its matching antigen is unknown.

The sample taken for sequencing was PBMCs. The receptor was isolated from a man aged 50 to 60 in good health and CMV-seronegative. V usage is TRBV7-9 and J usage is TRBJ2-6; 8 nucleotides match TRBD1. This CDR3 is CASSLSDRALSSGANVLTF. The CDR3 coding sequence is TGTGCCAGCAGCTTGTCGGACAGGGCCCTAAGCTCTGGGGCCAACGTCCTGACTTTC.